Listed below are T cell receptor beta chains from one sample, sequenced in a study of human T cells and chemical hapten exposure. TCRdb ran MiXCR on the RACE reads and lists one entry per CDR3 protein. The table lists 180,000 or so distinct CDR3 sequences, 20% to 25% of them singletons, with 6.7% in the top ten. The sample in question was whole blood, obtained in connection with sensitization to the hapten diphenylcyclopropenone (DPC). The receptor source for this set is a woman aged 45 to 65 with alopecia areata. Some clones in this sample may be carry-over from other donors' samples. CDR3s include the opening cysteine and the closing phenylalanine or tryptophan. D genes are given only for firm matches. Rows give clone size only sometimes, using once, few, many, or a class for an expanded clone.

clone size,J gene,D gene,V gene,CDR3 protein,CDR3 DNA
few,TRBJ2-3,NA,TRBV18,CASSPPIRDTDTQYF,TGTGCCAGCTCACCACCGATAAGGGACACAGATACGCAGTATTTT
many,TRBJ1-3,NA,TRBV15,CATSRDSQGRGSGNTIYF,TGTGCCACCAGCAGAGATAGTCAGGGCCGAGGCTCTGGAAACACCATATATTTT
NA,TRBJ2-1,TRBD1,TRBV7-9,CASSLRDRGIDEQFF,TGTGCCAGCAGCTTACGCGACAGGGGGATCGATGAGCAGTTCTTC
few,TRBJ2-3,TRBD2,TRBV11-2,CASSSRTSGREADTQYF,TGTGCCAGCAGCTCACGTACTAGCGGGAGGGAGGCAGATACGCAGTATTTT
many,TRBJ1-1,TRBD1,TRBV6-1,CASRRRTGGTSSTEAFF,TGTGCCAGCAGGAGAAGGACAGGGGGCACCTCAAGCACTGAAGCTTTCTTT
few,TRBJ2-7,NA,TRBV29-1,CSVGGQNSYEQYF,TGCAGCGTTGGAGGTCAAAACTCCTACGAGCAGTACTTC
NA,TRBJ2-3,NA,TRBV6-4,CASSYSRGPPEAQYF,TGTGCCAGCAGTTATTCTCGGGGCCCGCCGGAGGCGCAGTATTTT
few,TRBJ2-4,NA,TRBV10-2,CASSETGPKNIQYF,TGCGCCAGCAGTGAGACGGGCCCGAAAAACATTCAGTACTTC
NA,TRBJ1-1,NA,TRBV5-1,CASSLLHENTEAFF,TGCGCCAGCAGCTTACTCCACGAGAACACTGAAGCTTTCTTT
NA,TRBJ1-1,NA,TRBV20-1,CSASRTQKNTEAFF,TGCAGTGCTAGCCGGACCCAGAAGAACACTGAAGCTTTCTTT
NA,TRBJ1-5,NA,TRBV12-3/TRBV12-4,CASSLGSSFVPQHF,TGTGCCAGCAGTTTAGGAAGTAGTTTTGTCCCCCAGCATTTT
NA,TRBJ2-3,TRBD1,TRBV7-8,CASSTNRGQDTQYF,TGTGCCAGCAGCACAAACAGGGGGCAGGATACGCAGTATTTT
few,TRBJ1-5,NA,TRBV5-1,CASSPGGLQRDQPQHF,TGCGCCAGCAGCCCGGGTGGACTCCAAAGGGATCAGCCCCAGCATTTT
few,TRBJ2-1,NA,TRBV3-1,CASSQKTNNEQFF,TGTGCCAGCAGCCAGAAGACAAACAATGAGCAGTTCTTC
NA,TRBJ1-1,TRBD1,TRBV5-5,CASSSSGTGLDTEAFF,TGTGCCAGCAGCTCGTCCGGGACAGGGCTCGACACTGAAGCTTTCTTT
few,TRBJ1-1,NA,TRBV5-5,CASSLTDSQNTEAFF,TGTGCCAGCAGCTTGACCGACAGCCAGAACACTGAAGCTTTCTTT
few,TRBJ2-1,NA,TRBV5-1,CASSLRLGSEQFF,TGCGCCAGCAGCTTAAGACTAGGAAGTGAGCAGTTCTTC
NA,TRBJ2-1,NA,TRBV5-1,CASSLGGDLNEQFF,TGCGCCAGCAGCTTGGGCGGGGACCTAAATGAGCAGTTCTTC
few,TRBJ1-3,NA,TRBV5-6,CASTSGDQGRQRTIYF,TGTGCCAGCACCTCCGGGGATCAGGGAAGACAAAGAACCATATATTTT
NA,TRBJ2-3,NA,TRBV7-2,CASSSWDTAPRDTQYF,TGTGCCAGCAGCTCCTGGGATACTGCTCCCAGGGATACGCAGTATTTT
NA,TRBJ1-2,NA,TRBV12-3/TRBV12-4,CASSLHEAGYTF,TGTGCCAGCAGTTTACACGAGGCGGGCTACACCTTC
few,TRBJ2-1,TRBD2,TRBV2,CASSEERLAESSDEQFF,TGTGCCAGCAGTGAAGAACGACTAGCGGAATCGTCCGATGAGCAGTTCTTC
NA,TRBJ1-1,NA,TRBV29-1,CSAGTQGFGAMNTEAFF,TGCAGCGCTGGTACCCAGGGATTTGGGGCGATGAACACTGAAGCTTTCTTT
NA,TRBJ2-6,NA,TRBV7-9,CASSLSAGAGEANVLTF,TGTGCCAGCAGCTTATCCGCCGGGGCTGGCGAGGCCAACGTCCTGACTTTC
NA,TRBJ1-1,TRBD1,TRBV27,CASSTGQRLIEAFF,TGTGCCAGCAGTACGGGACAGAGGCTGATTGAAGCTTTCTTT
few,TRBJ2-5,NA,TRBV29-1,CSALGGQETQYF,TGCAGCGCCCTAGGGGGCCAAGAGACCCAGTACTTC
NA,TRBJ2-1,NA,TRBV6-5,CASSREDEQFF,TGTGCCAGCAGTAGGGAGGATGAGCAGTTCTTC
NA,TRBJ2-1,NA,TRBV6-1,CASSEWTESEQFF,TGTGCCAGCAGTGAATGGACGGAAAGTGAGCAGTTCTTC
few,TRBJ2-2,NA,TRBV5-1,CASSPSGRYDVAGELFF,TGCGCCAGCAGCCCCTCGGGGCGGTACGATGTGGCCGGGGAGCTGTTTTTT
few,TRBJ1-1,TRBD1,TRBV10-3,CAITRTGVTEAFF,TGTGCCATCACAAGGACAGGGGTAACTGAAGCTTTCTTT
many,TRBJ2-3,TRBD2,TRBV7-9,CASSPTGGLREDTQYF,TGTGCCAGCAGCCCCACGGGAGGGCTCCGGGAAGATACGCAGTATTTT
many,TRBJ2-6,NA,TRBV19,CASTKVSGANVLTF,TGTGCCAGTACGAAGGTTTCTGGGGCCAACGTCCTGACTTTC
few,TRBJ1-1,NA,TRBV2,CASSVKGTEAFF,TGTGCCAGCAGTGTAAAGGGCACTGAAGCTTTCTTT
many,TRBJ1-1,NA,TRBV2,CASSDSRMNTEAFF,TGTGCCAGCAGTGACAGCAGAATGAACACTGAAGCTTTCTTT
NA,TRBJ2-3,TRBD2,TRBV29-1,CSTMGAGVADTQYF,TGCAGCACCATGGGAGCGGGAGTTGCAGATACGCAGTATTTT
few,TRBJ1-1,NA,TRBV5-6,CASYVTGMNTEAFF,TGTGCCAGTTACGTGACAGGAATGAACACTGAAGCTTTCTTT
few,TRBJ2-3,NA,TRBV10-1,CASSEPGSTTDTQYF,TGCGCCAGCAGTGAGCCGGGGTCTACCACAGATACGCAGTATTTT
NA,TRBJ2-1,TRBD2,TRBV5-5,CASSPNPSGSFDEQFF,TGTGCCAGCAGCCCGAACCCTAGCGGGAGTTTCGATGAGCAGTTCTTC
NA,TRBJ2-7,TRBD2,TRBV3-1,CASSQDRGTSGRRDEQYF,TGTGCCAGCAGCCAAGATCGCGGGACTAGCGGGAGAAGGGACGAGCAGTACTTC
NA,TRBJ2-2,NA,TRBV6-4,CASSEAGNTGELFF,TGTGCCAGCAGTGAAGCGGGGAACACCGGGGAGCTGTTTTTT
many,TRBJ1-5,NA,TRBV12-3/TRBV12-4,CASSLGRNQPQHF,TGTGCCAGCAGTTTAGGAAGGAATCAGCCCCAGCATTTT
NA,TRBJ2-3,TRBD2,TRBV10-2,CASSPGLAGYTDTQYF,TGCGCCAGCAGTCCGGGACTAGCGGGGTACACAGATACGCAGTATTTT
NA,TRBJ2-6,NA,TRBV29-1,CSVQRGTGANVLTF,TGCAGCGTTCAACGGGGGACTGGGGCCAACGTCCTGACTTTC
NA,TRBJ2-3,NA,TRBV10-3,CAISAQVSTDTQYF,TGTGCCATCAGTGCGCAGGTCAGCACAGATACGCAGTATTTT
NA,TRBJ1-2,NA,TRBV3-1,CASSQDGDIYYGYTF,TGTGCCAGCAGCCAAGACGGCGACATCTACTATGGCTACACCTTC
NA,TRBJ2-5,NA,TRBV5-1,CASRRDVETQYF,TGCGCCAGTCGGAGGGACGTCGAGACCCAGTACTTC
NA,TRBJ2-1,NA,TRBV18,CASSPPDGVNEQFF,TGTGCCAGCTCACCACCCGACGGGGTAAATGAGCAGTTCTTC
NA,TRBJ2-1,NA,TRBV6-2/TRBV6-3,CASSYVYFNEQFF,TGTGCCAGCAGTTATGTCTACTTCAATGAGCAGTTCTTC
NA,TRBJ1-1,TRBD1,TRBV5-1,CASSWKTGGETEAFF,TGCGCCAGCAGCTGGAAGACAGGGGGCGAAACTGAAGCTTTCTTT
NA,TRBJ2-6,NA,TRBV12-3/TRBV12-4,CASSYRAGANVLTF,TGTGCCAGCAGCTACAGGGCTGGGGCCAACGTCCTGACTTTC
NA,TRBJ1-5,NA,TRBV29-1,CSAGFRNQPQHF,TGCAGCGCGGGGTTCCGCAATCAGCCCCAGCATTTT
NA,TRBJ2-3,TRBD2,TRBV3-1,CASSPPWGTSGADTQYF,TGTGCCAGCAGCCCACCGTGGGGGACTAGCGGAGCAGATACGCAGTATTTT
few,TRBJ2-3,TRBD2,TRBV5-1,CASKREWVTDTQYF,TGCGCCAGTAAGCGGGAGTGGGTTACAGATACGCAGTATTTT
few,TRBJ1-6,NA,TRBV30,CAWSVADSVVGHSGSPLHF,TGTGCCTGGAGTGTAGCGGATAGCGTGGTTGGCCACTCCGGTTCACCCCTCCACTTT